The TCR beta chain described here comes from a study of T cell repertoires in cytomegalovirus infection. Study results and limitations: CMV-specific HLA-C-restricted TCR beta clonotypes dominated the ex vivo response.

The V and J ends lost 8 bases and 1 base respectively, with 12 bases between them. Germline V gene data show CDR1 as SGHVS and CDR2 as FQNEAQ. There are 14 residues in the CDR3. Points on this clonotype: Its antigen is currently unknown.

TCRdb re-derived calls from the reads in MiXCR, one entry per CDR3 protein. The table records roughly 220,000 distinct CDR3 sequences, 38% of them present only once. The sequence was obtained from a human donor in good health (CMV status not recorded). Some clones in this sample may be carry-over from other donors' samples. Sequencing was performed on CD8+ T cells from cultured PBMCs, taken from culture after CMV antigen stimulation. The genes are TRBV7-8 and TRBJ1-5, with unresolved D. The CDR3 nucleotides are TGTGCCAGCCCCCCCCCCGGGAGCAATCAGCCCCAGCATTTT. Protein sequence: CASPPPGSNQPQHF. Looking up the rest from reference TRBV7-8 and TRBJ1-5 gives the full variable domain: GAGVSQSPRYKVAKRGQDVALRCDPISGHVSLFWYQQALGQGPEFLTYFQNEAQLDKSGLPSDRFFAERPEGSVSTLKIQRTQQEDSAVYLCASPPPGSNQPQHFGDGTRLSIL.